This T cell receptor beta chain appears in the sequencing data of a study of CD8+ T cells in alopecia areata. Across the study: Patients received oral tofacitinib, 5 to 10 mg twice daily, for moderate-to-severe alopecia areata. Treated patients received severity scores based on the percentage of scalp area affected. Study-wide findings and caveats: Many expanded lesional clones remained in scalp and blood on tofacitinib.

The sample's treatment: oral pan-JAK inhibitor, 5-10 mg twice daily. Regarding this clone: Its antigen is not identified.

Trimming cost V 5 bases and J 1 base, with 11 bases left between them. The CDR3 is made up of 13 amino acids. In germline, CDR1 is SQVTM, CDR2 ANQGSEA. The authors extracted RNA and reverse transcribed it into cDNA as the sequencing template. Method: immunoSEQ multiplex PCR; TCRdb's copy keeps in-frame clones and lacks some. The repertoire holds around 150,000 clones, with 80% to 90% as singletons. This rearrangement joins TRBV29-1 to TRBJ2-5; D is unclear. The sequencing here drew on CD8+ T cells sorted from blood, taken at week 4, from a patient treated with tofacitinib. The origin of this receptor is a human donor with alopecia areata. CDR3 DNA: TGCAGCGTTCCCGCGAAGGGCCAAGAGACCCAGTACTTC. This gives the protein CSVPAKGQETQYF.